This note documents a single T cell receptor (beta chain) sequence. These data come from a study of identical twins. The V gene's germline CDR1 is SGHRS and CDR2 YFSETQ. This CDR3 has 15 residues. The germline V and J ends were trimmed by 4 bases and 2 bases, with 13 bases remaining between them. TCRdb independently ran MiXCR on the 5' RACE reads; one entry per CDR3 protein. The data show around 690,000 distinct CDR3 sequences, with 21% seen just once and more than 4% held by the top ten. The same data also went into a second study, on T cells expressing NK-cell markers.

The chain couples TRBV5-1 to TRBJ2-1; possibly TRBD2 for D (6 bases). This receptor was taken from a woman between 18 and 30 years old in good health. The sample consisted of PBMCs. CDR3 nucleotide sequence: TGCGCCAGCAGCCCCAGCGGGCAAACCTACAATGAGCAGTTCTTC. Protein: CASSPSGQTYNEQFF.